This T cell receptor beta chain was recorded in a study of cytomegalovirus exposure and HLA in healthy donors. Germline V gives CDR1 SNHLY, CDR2 FYNNEI. Trimming left V 0 bases short and J 5 bases short, with 16 bases between. The CDR3 totals 16 residues. PCR employed 60 Vbeta and 13 Jbeta primers. Sequencing used immunoSEQ multiplex PCR; TCRdb keeps in-frame clones, though not all of them. The sample records 95,000 to 150,000 clones, more than 60% being singletons. Findings and limits, study-wide: One later analysis reportedly identified an Asian-associated ancestry cluster that showed fewer N-insertions than the approximately 710-donor mean.

About this clone itself: As yet, its antigen is unknown.

The clonotype comes from a woman aged 40 to 49 in good health and CMV-seronegative. Input material: PBMCs. This chain links TRBV2 with TRBJ1-2, with D possibly being TRBD1 (6 bases). The CDR3 loop reads CASSEALGGGQYGYTF. CDR3 in DNA: TGTGCCAGCAGTGAAGCCCTTGGGGGGGGGCAGTATGGCTACACCTTC.